The following is a T cell receptor (beta chain) sequence with its context. Antigen unknown. This sample is drawn from a study of blood T cells in healthy people across ages. With a J-beta primer mix and a sample-barcoded 5' primer, a second PCR ran about 7 to 11 cycles. TCRdb reprocessed the 5' RACE reads via MiXCR and lists one record per CDR3 protein. The sample has hundreds of thousands of distinct CDR3 sequences; around 52% are singletons. Study-wide points: There were more naive CD4+ cells and higher diversity in long-lived donors than in aged donors.

The CDR3 has 15 residues. V gave up 0 bases and J gave up 1 base, with 10 bases separating them. Looked up from germline, CDR1 is SEHNR and CDR2 is FQNEAQ (reference sequence). Sequenced: blood. The receptor comes from a woman of 80 years or more in good health. The chain recombines TRBV7-9 with TRBJ2-7, with a tentative D call TRBD1 (6 bases). This CDR3 reads CASSLADRSSYEQYF. CDR3 nucleotide sequence: TGTGCCAGCAGCTTAGCCGACAGGTCATCCTACGAGCAGTACTTC.